This T cell receptor (beta chain) is from a study of shared clonotypes between healthy human individuals. Looking at the study overall: Donors, aged 18 to 49, were a couple of women and three men. Per donor, CD8 memory used one plate, CD8 naive used two, CD4 memory used three and CD4 naive used three. Points from the study as a whole: A few donors had about 5% of their naive CD4 clonotypes in common.

Libraries were prepared by immunoSEQ multiplex PCR; TCRdb keeps only in-frame clonotypes and omits some of them. This table has approximately 92,000 clones, 68% appearing once. The germline V and J ends were trimmed by 5 bases and 10 bases, with 18 bases remaining between them. The CDR3 spans 14 residues. The germline CDR1 and CDR2 sequences are SGHTA and FQGNSA. Remarks on this clone: The antigen remains unidentified.

The genes are TRBV7-2 and TRBJ2-1; possibly TRBD1 for D (5 bases). The origin of this receptor is a man younger than 40 in good health. The sample comprised memory CD8+ T cells sorted from blood. As for subset: CD45RO+ cells pooled with CCR7-negative TemRA cells. DNA for the CDR3: TGTGCCAGCAGCCTAGAGATGGGGCGTGGGGAGCAGTTCTTC. Protein: CASSLEMGRGEQFF.